The 5 T cell receptor beta chains in this list originate from one sample, sequenced in a study of blood T cells in healthy people across ages. Primers used in a second PCR of about 6 to 12 cycles were a sample-barcoded 5' primer and a J-beta primer mix. A single record per CDR3 protein comes from TCRdb applying MiXCR to the 5' RACE reads. In the table there are about 1.5 million distinct CDR3 sequences, 40% to 45% of which are singletons. What was sequenced was blood. These receptors were obtained from a woman under 30 in good health.

V and J are TRBV12-3 or TRBV12-4 and TRBJ1-5; unclear D gene. Trimming removed 2 bases at V and 5 bases at J, with 7 bases between. CDR3 length: 13 amino acids. This CDR3 reads CASSLLRYQPQHF. As DNA, the CDR3 is TGTGCCAGCAGTTTATTGAGGTATCAGCCCCAGCATTTT.

This sequence joins TRBV4-3 and TRBJ1-2; no clear D. CDR3 length: 14 amino acids. CDR1 is LGHNA, CDR2 YSLEER, per germline. The ends were cut back, 0 bases at V and 8 bases at J, with 13 bases in the middle. For the CDR3, the DNA is TGCGCCAGCAGCCAAGAGGCCTTCGAGTCAGGCTACACCTTC. Its translation is CASSQEAFESGYTF.

This chain connects TRBV30 to TRBJ1-4; TRBD1 matches at 7 bases. The J segment lost 7 bases and the V segment lost 4 bases, leaving 9 bases of the junction unmatched. Germline assignment: CDR1 GTSNPN and CDR2 SVGIG (reference sequence). The CDR3 loop spans 14 amino acids. Written as DNA, the CDR3 is TGTGCCTGGAAGCACGACAGGGAGGGTGAAAAACTGTTTTTT. Translation: CAWKHDREGEKLFF. The complete variable domain, with remaining parts taken from reference TRBV30 and TRBJ1-4, reads SQTIHQWPATLVQPVGSPLSLECTVEGTSNPNLYWYRQAAGRGLQLLFYSVGIGQISSEVPQNLSASRPQDRQFILSSKKLLLSDSGFYLCAWKHDREGEKLFFGSGTQLSVL.

This sequence joins TRBV6-2 or TRBV6-3 and TRBJ2-3, with 8 bases aligning to TRBD2. V shed 0 bases and J 3 bases; nucleotides not matched to a gene: 5. This CDR3 is built from 16 residues. Germline CDR1 and CDR2: MNHEY and SVGEGT. CDR3 in amino acids: CASSYSKRGLTDTQYF. CDR3 nucleotides: TGTGCCAGCAGTTACTCGAAGCGGGGGTTGACAGATACGCAGTATTTT.

This clonotype showed up just a few times. This chain uses TRBV29-1 with TRBJ2-1, with 9 bases fitting TRBD1. The CDR3 sequence is 16 residues long. CDR1 SQVTM and CDR2 ANQGSEA come from the germline V gene. The junction had 16 bases not matched to a gene; V was cut back by 5 bases and J by 8 bases. The CDR3 coding sequence is TGCAGCGTTCTATACCGGGACAGGGTAAGGTCCGATGAGCAGTTCTTC. This gives the protein CSVLYRDRVRSDEQFF.